The sequence of this TCR beta chain was determined in a study of technical replicates of blood from several donors. TCRdb keeps only in-frame clones here, not all; method: immunoSEQ multiplex PCR. This sample yields under 95,000 clones, of which roughly 90% are seen a single time; about 0.4% belongs to the top ten. Between the trimmed V and J ends, which lost 6 bases and 5 bases, there was a span of 24 bases. Per the germline V gene, CDR1 is SGHRS and CDR2 is YFSETQ. The CDR3 totals 17 residues. The chain couples TRBV5-1 to TRBJ2-1; D is perhaps TRBD2 (6 bases). The clonotype originates from a human donor in good health. The sequencing sample was made of T cells isolated from PBMCs. DNA for the CDR3: TGCGCCAGCATCAACTCCGCCTCTAGCGAACCTAACAATGAGCAGTTCTTC. It translates to CASINSASSEPNNEQFF. The entire variable domain, with the rest obtained from reference TRBV5-1 and TRBJ2-1, is as follows: KAGVTQTPRYLIKTRGQQVTLSCSPISGHRSVSWYQQTPGQGLQFLFEYFSETQRNKGNFPGRFSGRQFSNSRSEMNVSTLELGDSALYLCASINSASSEPNNEQFFGPGTRLTVL.